This T cell receptor (beta chain) was profiled in a study of blood T cell repertoires in COVID-19. This clone was picked up a small number of times. CDR1 is MNHNS and CDR2 is SASEGT in the germline V gene. V lost 0 bases and J lost 6, with 21 bases in between. The CDR3 is 18 residues long. Libraries were prepared by immunoSEQ multiplex PCR; TCRdb keeps only in-frame clonotypes and omits some of them. The data hold about 210,000 clones, with 83% observed a single time. The TCR originated in a woman in her thirties or forties with active or convalescent COVID-19. The source material was peripheral blood. This chain connects TRBV6-1 to TRBJ1-5, with a weak D call TRBD1 (5 bases). DNA of the CDR3: TGTGCCAGCAGTGAAGCGCGGGGGAGGGGTCAGTTCGGTCAGCCCCAGCATTTT. Its protein is CASSEARGRGQFGQPQHF.